The present T cell receptor beta chain was sequenced within a study of graft-versus-host responses after intestinal transplantation. Overall study: Recipients uniformly received anti-thymocyte globulin induction, followed by tacrolimus and steroids for approximately 3 years.

The CDR3 is made up of 15 amino acids. The V gene's germline CDR1 is LGHNA and CDR2 YSLEER. V shed 4 bases, J shed 9 bases, and the junction held 6 bases outside the gene matches. Findings and caveats of the study: Individuals who had graft-donor T cell macrochimerism had allografts that showed high graft-versus-host to host-versus-graft clonal ratios. Declining HvG levels early post-transplant were linked to peak circulating GvH clone levels. GvH clones appeared in recipient marrow, some first in ileum or blood.

This clone was seen just once. Its matching antigen is unknown. Data came from immunoSEQ multiplex PCR; TCRdb stores just in-frame clones and leaves some out. The sample records 85,000 to 100,000 clones, 93% being singletons. This rearrangement joins TRBV4-3 to TRBJ2-1; TRBD2 matches 13 bases. This clonotype was sampled from a human donor who received an intestinal transplant. Here the sequenced sample was unstimulated CD8+ T cells sorted from spleen or lymph node cells, taken before intestinal transplant. CDR3 DNA sequence: TGCGCCAGCAGCCTAACTAGCGGGGGGGCCGCTGAGCAGTTCTTC. Translating it yields CASSLTSGGAAEQFF.